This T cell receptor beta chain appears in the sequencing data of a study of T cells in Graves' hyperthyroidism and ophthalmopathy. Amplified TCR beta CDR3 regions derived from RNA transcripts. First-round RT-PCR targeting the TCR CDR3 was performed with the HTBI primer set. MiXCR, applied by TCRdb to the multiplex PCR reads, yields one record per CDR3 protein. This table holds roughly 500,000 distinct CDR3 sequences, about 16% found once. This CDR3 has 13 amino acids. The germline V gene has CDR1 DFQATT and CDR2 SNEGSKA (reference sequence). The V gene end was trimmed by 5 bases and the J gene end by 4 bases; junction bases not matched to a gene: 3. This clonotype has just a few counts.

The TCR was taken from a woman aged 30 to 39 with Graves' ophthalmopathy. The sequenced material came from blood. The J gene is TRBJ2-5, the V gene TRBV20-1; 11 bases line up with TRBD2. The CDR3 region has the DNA TGCAGTGCTGTAGCGGGGGGGGGAGAGACCCAGTACTTC. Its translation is CSAVAGGGETQYF.